This T cell receptor beta chain was sequenced for a study of human T cells and chemical hapten exposure. This clonotype appeared a few times. The time point here: healthy volunteer bleed at 6 weeks. Blood, whole and unfractionated, served as the source for total RNA extraction. MiXCR, run by TCRdb on the RACE reads, gives a single entry per CDR3 protein. Seen here are 30,000 to 40,000 distinct CDR3 sequences, roughly 5% observed once, and the top ten hold roughly 13%. The sequenced material came from whole blood. The sequence was collected from a human donor in good health. Some clones in this sample may be carry-over from other donors' samples.

Written as DNA, the CDR3 is TGTGCCAGCAGTTGGGGACAGACGAACACTGAAGCTTTCTTT. It specifies CASSWGQTNTEAFF. The V call is TRBV2, the J call TRBJ1-1; the match to TRBD1 covers 7 bases. In germline, CDR1 is SNHLY, CDR2 FYNNEI. The CDR3 runs to 14 residues. V lost 5 bases and J lost 1; bases outside the gene matches: 4.